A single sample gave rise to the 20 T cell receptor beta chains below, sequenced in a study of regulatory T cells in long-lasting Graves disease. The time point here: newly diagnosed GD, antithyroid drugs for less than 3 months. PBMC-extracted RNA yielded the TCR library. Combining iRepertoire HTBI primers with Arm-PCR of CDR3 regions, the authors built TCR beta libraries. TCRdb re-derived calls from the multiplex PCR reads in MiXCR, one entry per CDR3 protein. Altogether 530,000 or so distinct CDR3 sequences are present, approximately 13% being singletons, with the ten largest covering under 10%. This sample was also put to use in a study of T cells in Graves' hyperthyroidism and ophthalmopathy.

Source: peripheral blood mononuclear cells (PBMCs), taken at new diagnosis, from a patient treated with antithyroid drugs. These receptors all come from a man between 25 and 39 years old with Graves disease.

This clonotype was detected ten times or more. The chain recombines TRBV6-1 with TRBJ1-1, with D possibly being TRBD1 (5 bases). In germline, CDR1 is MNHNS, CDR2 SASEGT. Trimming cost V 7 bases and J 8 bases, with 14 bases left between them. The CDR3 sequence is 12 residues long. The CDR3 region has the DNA TGTGCCAGCACTTCGGGGGGTATCGAAGCTTTCTTT. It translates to CASTSGGIEAFF.

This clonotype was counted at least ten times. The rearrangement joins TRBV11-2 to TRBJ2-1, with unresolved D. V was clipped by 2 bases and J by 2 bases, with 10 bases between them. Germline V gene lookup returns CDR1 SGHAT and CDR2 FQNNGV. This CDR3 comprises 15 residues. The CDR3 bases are TGTGCCAGCAGCTTATTTACCCGAACCTACAATGAGCAGTTCTTC. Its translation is CASSLFTRTYNEQFF.

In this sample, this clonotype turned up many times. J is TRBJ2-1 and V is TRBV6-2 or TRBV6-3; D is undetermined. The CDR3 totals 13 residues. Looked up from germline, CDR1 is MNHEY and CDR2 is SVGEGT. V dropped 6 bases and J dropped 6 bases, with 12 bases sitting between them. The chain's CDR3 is CASRPPALNEQFF. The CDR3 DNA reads TGTGCCAGCAGGCCCCCAGCGCTCAATGAGCAGTTCTTC.

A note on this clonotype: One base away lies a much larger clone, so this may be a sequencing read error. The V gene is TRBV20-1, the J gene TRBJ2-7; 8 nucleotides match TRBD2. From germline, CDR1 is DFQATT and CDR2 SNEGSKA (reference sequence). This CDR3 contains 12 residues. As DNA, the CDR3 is TGTTCGGGACGGGAGGGCCCGGGCGAGCAGTACTTC. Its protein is CSGREGPGEQYF.

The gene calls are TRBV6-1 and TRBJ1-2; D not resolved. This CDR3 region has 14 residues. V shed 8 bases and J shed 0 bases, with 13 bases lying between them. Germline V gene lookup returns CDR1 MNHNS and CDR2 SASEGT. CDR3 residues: CASYRRGANYGYTF. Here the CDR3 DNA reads TGTGCCAGCTACCGCCGCGGAGCTAACTATGGCTACACCTTC.

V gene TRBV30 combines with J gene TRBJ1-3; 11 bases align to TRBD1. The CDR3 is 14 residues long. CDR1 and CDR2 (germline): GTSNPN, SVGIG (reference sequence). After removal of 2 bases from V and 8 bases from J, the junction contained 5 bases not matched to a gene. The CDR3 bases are TGTGCCTGGAGTAAAGGACAGGGGGCATACACCATATATTTT. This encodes CAWSKGQGAYTIYF.

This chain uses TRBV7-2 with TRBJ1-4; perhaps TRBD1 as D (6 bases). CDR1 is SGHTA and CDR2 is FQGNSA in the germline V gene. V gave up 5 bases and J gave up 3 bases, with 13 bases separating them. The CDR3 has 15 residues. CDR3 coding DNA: TGTGCCAGCAGCGGGCAGGGGATACCTAATGAAAAACTGTTTTTT. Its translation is CASSGQGIPNEKLFF.

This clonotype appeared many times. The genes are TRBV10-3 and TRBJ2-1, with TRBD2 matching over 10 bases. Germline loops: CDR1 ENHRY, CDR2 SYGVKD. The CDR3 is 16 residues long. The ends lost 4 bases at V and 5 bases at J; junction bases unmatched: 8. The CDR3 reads CAISGTSGGLHNEQFF. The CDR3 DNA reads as TGTGCCATCAGTGGGACTAGCGGAGGCCTACACAATGAGCAGTTCTTC.

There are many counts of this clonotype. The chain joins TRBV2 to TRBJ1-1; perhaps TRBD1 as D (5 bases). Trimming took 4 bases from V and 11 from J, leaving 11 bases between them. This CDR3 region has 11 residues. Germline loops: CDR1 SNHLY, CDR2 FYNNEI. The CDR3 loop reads CASSAPRGAFF. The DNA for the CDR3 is TGTGCCAGCAGTGCCCCCCGGGGGGCTTTCTTT.

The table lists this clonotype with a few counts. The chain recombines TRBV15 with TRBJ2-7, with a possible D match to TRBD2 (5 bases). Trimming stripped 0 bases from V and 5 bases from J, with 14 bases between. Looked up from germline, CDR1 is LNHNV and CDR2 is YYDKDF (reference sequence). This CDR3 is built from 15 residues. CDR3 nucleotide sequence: TGTGCCACCAGCAGAGATCTGGGTAGGGAGCACGAGCAGTACTTC. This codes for CATSRDLGREHEQYF.

For the CDR3, the DNA is TGCAGCGTTCCCTGGATGAACACTGAAGCTTTCTTT. Protein sequence: CSVPWMNTEAFF. The gene calls are TRBV29-1 and TRBJ1-1; D uncertain. The CDR3 has 12 residues. Germline loops: CDR1 SQVTM, CDR2 ANQGSEA. Deletions cut 5 bases from V and 0 bases from J, with 7 bases between.

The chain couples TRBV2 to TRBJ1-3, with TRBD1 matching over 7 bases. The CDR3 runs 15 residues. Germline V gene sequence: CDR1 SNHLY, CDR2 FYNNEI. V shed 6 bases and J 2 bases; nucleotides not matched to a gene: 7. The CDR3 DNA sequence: TGTGCCAGCAGATGGGACAGCCTCCCTGGAAACACCATATATTTT. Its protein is CASRWDSLPGNTIYF.

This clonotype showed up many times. CDR3 in DNA: TGTGCCAGCAGCCCCCAATTCGCAGGGACTTCCTACGAGCAGTACTTC. Amino acids: CASSPQFAGTSYEQYF. The chain is built from TRBV6-2 or TRBV6-3 and TRBJ2-7; D may be TRBD2 (6 bases). The CDR3 covers 16 residues. Germline CDR1 MNHEY, CDR2 SVGEGT. Between the trimmed V and J ends, which lost 6 bases and 1 base, there was a span of 19 bases.

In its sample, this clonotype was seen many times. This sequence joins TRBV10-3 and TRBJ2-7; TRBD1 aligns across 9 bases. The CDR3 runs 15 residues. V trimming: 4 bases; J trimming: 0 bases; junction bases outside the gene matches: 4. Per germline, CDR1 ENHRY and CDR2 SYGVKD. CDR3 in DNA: TGTGCCATCAGTGCGGGACAGGGAGGCTCCTACGAGCAGTACTTC. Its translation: CAISAGQGGSYEQYF.

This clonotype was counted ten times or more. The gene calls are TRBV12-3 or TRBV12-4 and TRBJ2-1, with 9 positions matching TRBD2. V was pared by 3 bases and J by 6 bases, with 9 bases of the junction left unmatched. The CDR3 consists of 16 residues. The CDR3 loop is CASSFWGGRETNEQFF. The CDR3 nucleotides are TGTGCCAGCAGTTTTTGGGGCGGGAGGGAAACCAATGAGCAGTTCTTC.

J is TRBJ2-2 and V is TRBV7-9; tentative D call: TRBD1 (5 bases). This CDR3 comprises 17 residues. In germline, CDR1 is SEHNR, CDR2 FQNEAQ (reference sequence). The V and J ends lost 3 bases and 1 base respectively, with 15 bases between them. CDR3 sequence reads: CASSFPNLGRNTGELFF. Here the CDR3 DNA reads TGTGCCAGCAGCTTTCCTAATCTGGGGCGGAACACCGGGGAGCTGTTTTTT.

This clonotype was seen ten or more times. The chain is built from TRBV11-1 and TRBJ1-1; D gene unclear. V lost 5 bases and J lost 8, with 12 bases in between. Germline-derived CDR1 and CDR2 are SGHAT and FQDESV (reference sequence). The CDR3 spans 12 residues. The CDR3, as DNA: TGTGCCAGCAGCCAGAGCGGGGTCGAAGCTTTCTTT. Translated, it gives CASSQSGVEAFF.

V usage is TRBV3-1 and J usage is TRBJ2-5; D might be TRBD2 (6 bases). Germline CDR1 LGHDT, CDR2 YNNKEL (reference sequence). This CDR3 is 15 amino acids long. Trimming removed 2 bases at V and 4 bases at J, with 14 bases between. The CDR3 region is CASSQKPGDSETQYF. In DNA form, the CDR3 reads TGTGCCAGCAGCCAAAAGCCGGGAGACTCAGAGACCCAGTACTTC.

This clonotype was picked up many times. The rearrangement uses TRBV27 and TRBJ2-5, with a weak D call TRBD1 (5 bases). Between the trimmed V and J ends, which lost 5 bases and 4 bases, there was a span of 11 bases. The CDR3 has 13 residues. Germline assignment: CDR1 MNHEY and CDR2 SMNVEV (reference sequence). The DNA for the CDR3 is TGTGCCAGCAGTACCACAGGTGCAGAGACCCAGTACTTC. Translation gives CASSTTGAETQYF.

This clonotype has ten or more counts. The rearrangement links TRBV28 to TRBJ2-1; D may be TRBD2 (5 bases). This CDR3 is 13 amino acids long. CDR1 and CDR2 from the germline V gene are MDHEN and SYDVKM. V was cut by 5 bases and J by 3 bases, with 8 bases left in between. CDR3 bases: TGTGCCAGCAGTCCGACTATCTACAATGAGCAGTTCTTC. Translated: CASSPTIYNEQFF.